The next 27 T cell receptor beta chains were all read from a single sample in a study of T cell responses to AZD1222 COVID-19 vaccine. Sequenced by immunoSEQ multiplex PCR; TCRdb stores in-frame clones only, minus some. The sample yields 150,000 to 200,000 clones, 94% seen once. Sequencing used peripheral blood, obtained 28 days after the second AZD1222 dose. The source is an adult who received the AZD1222 COVID-19 vaccine.

The chain links TRBV28 to TRBJ1-4; D may be TRBD1 (5 bases). Germline CDR1 reads MDHEN; CDR2 reads SYDVKM. Trimming took 11 bases from V and 3 from J, leaving 13 bases between them. This CDR3 contains 13 residues. The chain's CDR3 is CASREGSNEKLFF. In DNA form, the CDR3 reads TGTGCCTCCAGGGAGGGATCTAATGAAAAACTGTTTTTT.

Comment on this clone: Other DNA sequences within the sample encode an identical CDR3. The chain uses TRBV7-9 and TRBJ1-5; the D is unclear. From germline, CDR1 is SEHNR and CDR2 FQNEAQ (reference sequence). Between the trimmed V and J ends, which lost 1 base and 7 bases, there was a span of 8 bases. The CDR3 has 13 amino acids. The DNA of the CDR3 is TGTGCCAGCAGCTTAGGGGAATCGCAGCCCCAGCATTTT. Translated, it gives CASSLGESQPQHF.

The chain combines TRBV27 with TRBJ1-2, with D tentatively TRBD1 (6 bases). The CDR3 is 17 amino acids. Deletions cut 5 bases from V and 0 bases from J, with 19 bases between. Germline CDR1 is MNHEY and CDR2 is SMNVEV (reference sequence). In DNA, the CDR3 is TGTGCCAGCAGTATAAAAGCAGGGGCCTCTGCTAACTATGGCTACACCTTC. This gives the protein CASSIKAGASANYGYTF.

V and J are TRBV6-5 and TRBJ1-2; D remains unclear. The CDR3 length is 15 residues. Trimming shortened V by 2 bases and J by 2 bases, and 12 bases separated the two germline ends. Germline lookup yields CDR1 MNHEY and CDR2 SVGAGI. CDR3 sequence: CASSYRVGINYGYTF. The CDR3 DNA is TGTGCCAGCAGTTACAGGGTCGGAATAAACTATGGCTACACCTTC.

V usage is TRBV12-3 or TRBV12-4 and J usage is TRBJ1-1; D is undetermined. The length of the CDR3 is 13 residues. V was cut by 7 bases and J by 1 base, with 10 bases left in between. DNA for the CDR3: TGTGCCAGCACTGGACTGAAGAACACTGAAGCTTTCTTT. Amino acid sequence: CASTGLKNTEAFF.

This clone has only a few counts. This specimen includes other DNA sequences encoding the same CDR3. V usage is TRBV28 and J usage is TRBJ1-3, with 8 bases aligning to TRBD1. The V segment lost 4 bases and the J segment 0 bases; nucleotides outside the gene matches: 5. In germline, CDR1 is MDHEN, CDR2 SYDVKM. This CDR3 contains 16 residues. CDR3 region: CASSSPGGPSGNTIYF. The CDR3, as DNA: TGTGCCAGCAGTTCCCCAGGGGGCCCCTCTGGAAACACCATATATTTT.

The chain uses TRBV6-2 or TRBV6-3 and TRBJ2-1, with TRBD2 identical over 11 bases. The junction had 8 bases not matched to a gene; V was cut back by 6 bases and J by 7 bases. Germline lookup yields CDR1 MNHEY and CDR2 SVGEGT. The CDR3 is 15 amino acids. Here the CDR3 reads CASSGTSGRENEQFF. CDR3 nucleotide sequence: TGTGCCAGCAGCGGCACTAGCGGGAGAGAAAATGAGCAGTTCTTC.

This chain links TRBV28 with TRBJ2-2; D is ambiguous. Germline CDR1 MDHEN, CDR2 SYDVKM. The ends were cut back, 4 bases at V and 4 bases at J, with 4 bases in the middle. The CDR3 spans 12 residues. The DNA for the CDR3 is TGTGCCAGCAGTTCTGGCACCGGGGAGCTGTTTTTT. Translated, it gives CASSSGTGELFF.

The chain recombines TRBV3-1 (or the pseudogene TRBV3-2) with TRBJ2-5, with D unresolved. The CDR3 runs to 17 residues. V lost 4 bases and J 1 base, leaving 19 bases between the germline ends. Germline CDR1 and CDR2: LGHDT and YNNKEL (reference sequence). The CDR3, as DNA: TGTGCCAGCAGCCCCCACCCTTTCTCTGGAAGCCAAGAGACCCAGTACTTC. Translation: CASSPHPFSGSQETQYF.

The V and J genes are TRBV27 and TRBJ2-3; 8 positions match TRBD1. The V and J ends lost 6 bases and 3 bases, in that order; junction bases with no gene match: 8. This CDR3 is 15 amino acids long. The V gene's germline CDR1 is MNHEY and CDR2 SMNVEV (reference sequence). Here the CDR3 DNA reads TGTGCCAGCAGCTTAATGACAGGGGAAACAGATACGCAGTATTTT. Translating gives CASSLMTGETDTQYF.

J is TRBJ2-5 and V is TRBV28, with D possibly matching TRBD1 (6 bases). The CDR3 is made up of 15 amino acids. Germline assignment: CDR1 MDHEN and CDR2 SYDVKM. The V gene lost 5 bases and the J gene lost 4 bases, with 17 bases spanning the gap. The CDR3 spells CASSPYIQGGETQYF. DNA for the CDR3: TGTGCCAGCAGTCCCTACATACAGGGCGGAGAGACCCAGTACTTC. Complete variable domain (other parts from reference TRBV28 and TRBJ2-5): DVKVTQSSRYLVKRTGEKVFLECVQDMDHENMFWYRQDPGLGLRLIYFSYDVKMKEKGDIPEGYSVSREKKERFSLILESASTNQTSMYLCASSPYIQGGETQYFGPGTRLLVL.

The chain recombines TRBV28 with TRBJ2-7; perhaps TRBD2 as D (5 bases). The germline CDR1 and CDR2 sequences are MDHEN and SYDVKM. The CDR3 has 11 residues. V was shortened by 4 bases and J by 9 bases, with 10 bases between the two germline ends. The CDR3 reads CASSWAEGQYF. The CDR3 nucleotides are TGTGCCAGCAGTTGGGCCGAGGGGCAGTACTTC.

The chain combines TRBV4-1 with TRBJ2-2; 16 bases align to TRBD2. Germline loops: CDR1 MGHRA, CDR2 YSYEKL. The CDR3 totals 19 residues. J was trimmed by 5 bases and V by 0 bases; bases with no gene match: 6. CDR3 sequence reads: CASSQDLGLAGGPTGELFF. The CDR3 DNA reads as TGCGCCAGCAGCCAAGATTTGGGACTAGCGGGGGGGCCTACCGGGGAGCTGTTTTTT.

The genes are TRBV18 and TRBJ2-5; no firm D call. The CDR3 contains 13 residues. Deletions cut 4 bases from V and 3 bases from J, with 9 bases between. Germline-derived CDR1 and CDR2 are KGHSH and LQKENI. CDR3 protein: CASSLGLKETQYF. For the CDR3, the DNA is TGTGCCAGCTCACTTGGATTAAAAGAGACCCAGTACTTC.

The CDR3 spells CSIAKGAEKLFF. CDR3 in DNA: TGCAGCATCGCTAAAGGTGCGGAAAAACTGTTTTTT. The chain combines TRBV29-1 with TRBJ1-4, with D unclear. V lost 8 bases and J lost 8, with 15 bases in between. CDR1 is SQVTM and CDR2 is ANQGSEA in the germline V gene. CDR3 size: 12 residues.

With regard to this clone: The junction and the germline gene differ at one end; a read error may be behind it. The J gene is TRBJ2-7, the V gene TRBV12-3 or TRBV12-4; 8 positions match TRBD1. CDR3 size: 11 residues. DNA of the CDR3: TGTGCCAGCAGTTTAGGGACAGGGTGGAACTTC. Translating gives CASSLGTGWNF.

V and J are TRBV6-6 and TRBJ2-7, with 9 bases that match TRBD1. Germline V CDR1 and CDR2: MNHNY, SVGAGI (reference sequence). V lost 5 bases, J lost 3 bases, and 8 bases stayed unmatched. The CDR3 spans 15 residues. In DNA, the CDR3 is TGTGCCAGCAGTCCGACCGGGACAGGGTACTACGAGCAGTACTTC. Protein product: CASSPTGTGYYEQYF.

The chain recombines TRBV3-1 (or the pseudogene TRBV3-2) with TRBJ2-2; no clear D. Germline CDR1 LGHDT, CDR2 YNNKEL (reference sequence). This CDR3 spans 12 amino acids. The V gene lost 1 base and the J gene lost 4 bases, with 1 base spanning the gap. CDR3 bases: TGTGCCAGCAGCCAAGGCACCGGGGAGCTGTTTTTT. Its protein product is CASSQGTGELFF.

This chain connects TRBV19 to TRBJ2-1; possible D gene TRBD2, 5 bases. From germline, CDR1 is LNHDA and CDR2 SQIVND (reference sequence). With 1 base removed from V and 4 bases from J, the gap between germline ends came to 11 bases. This CDR3 is built from 15 residues. The CDR3 here is CASSIAAGRYNEQFF. The CDR3 DNA reads as TGTGCCAGTAGTATAGCGGCGGGCCGTTACAATGAGCAGTTCTTC.

This clone was recorded a few times. V gene TRBV7-9 combines with J gene TRBJ1-5; D gene uncertain. Germline values: CDR1 SEHNR, CDR2 FQNEAQ (reference sequence). CDR3 size: 15 residues. Trimming pared 1 base from V and 4 bases from J, leaving 11 bases between. The CDR3 reads CASSLGSTLNQPQHF. For the CDR3, the DNA is TGTGCCAGCAGCTTAGGTTCAACGTTAAATCAGCCCCAGCATTTT.

V and J are TRBV11-2 and TRBJ1-1; D is uncertain. The CDR3 is made up of 10 amino acids. Germline V CDR1 and CDR2: SGHAT, FQNNGV. Trimming shortened V by 0 bases and J by 12 bases, and 5 bases separated the two germline ends. CDR3 region: CASSLDRPFF. The DNA for the CDR3 is TGTGCCAGCAGCTTAGATCGACCTTTCTTT.

The rearrangement joins TRBV2 to TRBJ2-7, with 10 bases aligning to TRBD1. Losses at the gene ends were 7 bases for V and 5 bases for J; bases not matched to a gene: 11. Germline CDR1 SNHLY, CDR2 FYNNEI. CDR3 length: 15 amino acids. Written as DNA, the CDR3 is TGTGCCAGCAATGACCGGGACAGGGGATCCCACGAGCAGTACTTC. It codes for CASNDRDRGSHEQYF.

The rearrangement uses TRBV11-2 and TRBJ2-2, with D hard to call. Germline V lookup: CDR1 SGHAT, CDR2 FQNNGV. The length of the CDR3 is 13 residues. Trimming stripped 5 bases from V and 4 bases from J, with 8 bases between. DNA of the CDR3: TGTGCCAGCAGCGCCGACCTCACCGGGGAGCTGTTTTTT. This codes for CASSADLTGELFF.

The chain combines TRBV27 with TRBJ1-2; D not resolved. The CDR3 extends over 13 amino acids. Germline V gene lookup returns CDR1 MNHEY and CDR2 SMNVEV (reference sequence). V lost 0 bases to trimming and J lost 8 bases, with 10 bases between them. CDR3: CASSLSRSLGYTF. The CDR3 DNA is TGTGCCAGCAGTTTATCGAGGTCGCTGGGCTACACCTTC.

The chain employs TRBV19 and TRBJ1-6; a weak D match, TRBD1 (6 bases). The germline V gene encodes CDR1 LNHDA and CDR2 SQIVND (reference sequence). V lost 7 bases and J lost 9, with 13 bases in between. The CDR3 sequence is 13 residues long. This CDR3 is CASMGTSGSPLHF. The DNA for the CDR3 is TGTGCCAGTATGGGGACAAGTGGTTCACCCCTCCACTTT.

The chain carries TRBV7-2 and TRBJ2-1; D remains unclear. Trimming removed 1 base from V and 0 bases from J, with 7 bases in between. The V gene's germline CDR1 is SGHTA and CDR2 FQGNSA. This CDR3 spans 15 amino acids. In nucleotides, the CDR3 is TGTGCCAGCAGCTTAGACTCGAGCTCCTACAATGAGCAGTTCTTC. Translated, it gives CASSLDSSSYNEQFF. Based on the CDR3 plus reference TRBV7-2 and TRBJ2-1, the full variable domain is GAGVSQSPSNKVTEKGKDVELRCDPISGHTALYWYRQSLGQGLEFLIYFQGNSAPDKSGLPSDRFSAERTGGSVSTLTIQRTQQEDSAVYLCASSLDSSSYNEQFFGPGTRLTVL.

This chain links TRBV6-1 with TRBJ1-5; tentatively, D is TRBD1 (5 bases). CDR1 and CDR2 from the germline V gene are MNHNS and SASEGT. V was clipped by 0 bases and J by 3 bases, with 12 bases between them. This CDR3 spans 16 amino acids. The CDR3 loop is CASSEALQVYNQPQHF. For the CDR3, the DNA is TGTGCCAGCAGTGAAGCCTTACAGGTATACAATCAGCCCCAGCATTTT.